The 28 T cell receptor beta chains given below trace back to one sample, sequenced in a study of T cells in Graves' hyperthyroidism and ophthalmopathy. From RNA transcripts, TCR beta CDR3 regions were amplified. The TCR CDR3 first-round RT-PCR relied on the HTBI primer set. TCRdb re-called the multiplex PCR reads with MiXCR, one entry per CDR3 protein. The sample consists of nearly 600,000 distinct CDR3 sequences, about 14% of them appearing once. The source material was blood. The receptors stem from a woman aged 25 to 39 with Graves' hyperthyroidism that later progressed to Graves' ophthalmopathy.

This clonotype was detected a few times. The chain couples TRBV29-1 to TRBJ2-7, with 11 nucleotides matching TRBD2. V lost 7 bases to trimming and J lost 6 bases; unmatched junction nucleotides: 5. There are 12 residues in the CDR3. Germline V gene sequence: CDR1 SQVTM, CDR2 ANQGSEA. The CDR3 reads CSGALAGAEQYF. CDR3 coding DNA: TGCAGCGGGGCACTAGCGGGAGCCGAGCAGTACTTC.

This clonotype was seen more than once but under ten times. This chain joins TRBV7-2 and TRBJ2-1; 7 bases line up with TRBD2. The V gene's germline CDR1 is SGHTA and CDR2 FQGNSA. V gave up 4 bases and J gave up 4 bases; unmatched junction bases: 22. The CDR3 extends over 20 amino acids. The CDR3 loop reads CASSYWTSSVEVFRYNEQFF. In DNA, the CDR3 is TGTGCCAGCAGCTACTGGACTAGTTCGGTAGAAGTCTTTAGATACAATGAGCAGTTCTTC.

This clonotype has a count of ten or more. CDR3 DNA sequence: TGCGCCAGCAGCTTGGAGGGCAGGGCCGGGGAGCAGTACTTC. It yields the protein CASSLEGRAGEQYF. The chain combines TRBV5-1 with TRBJ2-7; TRBD1 is a possible D gene (5 bases). V lost 0 bases, J lost 7 bases, and 14 bases lay in between. CDR1 and CDR2 (germline): SGHRS, YFSETQ. This CDR3 contains 14 residues.

The chain uses TRBV30 and TRBJ2-7, with 8 positions matching TRBD1. The CDR3 loop spans 13 amino acids. Germline V gene data show CDR1 as GTSNPN and CDR2 as SVGIG (reference sequence). V lost 0 bases to trimming and J lost 5 bases; unmatched junction nucleotides: 3. CDR3 bases: TGTGCCTGGAGTGTATCGGACAGGGACGAGCAGTACTTC. As protein: CAWSVSDRDEQYF.

This rearrangement joins TRBV28 to TRBJ1-5, with TRBD1 matching 8 bases. After removal of 4 bases from V and 0 bases from J, the junction contained 2 bases not matched to a gene. This CDR3 is built from 15 residues. Germline values: CDR1 MDHEN, CDR2 SYDVKM. In nucleotides, the CDR3 is TGTGCCAGCAGTTATACAGGGGGTAGCAATCAGCCCCAGCATTTT. It yields the protein CASSYTGGSNQPQHF.

This clonotype has just a few counts. This chain uses TRBV29-1 with TRBJ1-1; TRBD1 matches 7 bases. The CDR3 totals 14 residues. From germline, CDR1 is SQVTM and CDR2 ANQGSEA. Losses at the gene ends were 6 bases for V and 3 bases for J; bases not matched to a gene: 10. The chain's CDR3 is CSVVHRGIDTEAFF. The CDR3 bases are TGCAGCGTCGTTCACAGGGGAATCGACACTGAAGCTTTCTTT.

This clonotype was found many times. V is TRBV3-1 and J is TRBJ2-2, with 11 bases lining up with TRBD2. CDR3 length: 16 amino acids. The germline V gene has CDR1 LGHDT and CDR2 YNNKEL (reference sequence). Losses at the gene ends were 3 bases for V and 5 bases for J; bases not matched to a gene: 5. For the CDR3, the DNA is TGTGCCAGCAGCCATACTAGCGGGAGACGGACCGGGGAGCTGTTTTTT. As protein: CASSHTSGRRTGELFF. Full variable domain (outside the CDR3, taken from reference TRBV3-1 and TRBJ2-2): DTAVSQTPKYLVTQMGNDKSIKCEQNLGHDTMYWYKQDSKKFLKIMFSYNNKELIINETVPNRFSPKSPDKAHLNLHINSLELGDSAVYFCASSHTSGRRTGELFFGEGSRLTVL.

Only a few counts were recorded for this clonotype. The rearrangement joins TRBV18 to TRBJ2-1; a possible D gene is TRBD2 (6 bases). The V gene lost 3 bases and the J gene lost 7 bases, with 19 bases spanning the gap. Per the germline V gene, CDR1 is KGHSH and CDR2 is LQKENI. This CDR3 comprises 16 residues. DNA of the CDR3: TGTGCCAGCTCACCTCTCGGAGGGGTTGGAGGGAATGAGCAGTTCTTC. Encoded protein: CASSPLGGVGGNEQFF. Full variable domain (remainder filled in from reference TRBV18 and TRBJ2-1): NAGVMQNPRHLVRRRGQEARLRCSPMKGHSHVYWYRQLPEEGLKFMVYLQKENIIDESGMPKERFSAEFPKEGPSILRIQQVVRGDSAAYFCASSPLGGVGGNEQFFGPGTRLTVL.

This clonotype was seen only a few times. This CDR3 reads CASADSTEAFF. The CDR3 DNA is TGTGCCAGCGCAGACTCCACTGAAGCTTTCTTT. The chain carries TRBV6-1 and TRBJ1-1; D is unresolved. V shed 8 bases and J shed 4 bases, with 8 bases lying between them. Germline V gives CDR1 MNHNS, CDR2 SASEGT. This CDR3 region has 11 residues.

This clonotype was seen a few times. This chain uses TRBV6-2 or TRBV6-3 with TRBJ2-7; perhaps TRBD1 as D (5 bases). V lost 5 bases and J 3 bases, leaving 17 bases between the germline ends. The germline CDR1 and CDR2 sequences are MNHEY and SVGEGT. The CDR3 has 15 amino acids. As DNA, the CDR3 is TGTGCCAGCAGTGCCCCCCAGGCAGGGTTCTACGAGCAGTACTTC. This translates into CASSAPQAGFYEQYF.

This chain joins TRBV19 and TRBJ1-5; D unresolved. The CDR3 totals 13 residues. V dropped 3 bases and J dropped 2 bases, with 5 bases sitting between them. Germline V gives CDR1 LNHDA, CDR2 SQIVND (reference sequence). The CDR3 sequence is CASSMSGNQPQHF. The CDR3 DNA reads as TGTGCCAGTAGTATGTCGGGCAATCAGCCCCAGCATTTT.

On this clonotype itself: A clone one base away is much larger, so this may be a read error. The J gene is TRBJ1-1, the V gene TRBV12-5; no firm D call. The CDR3 contains 13 residues. V lost 6 bases, J lost 3 bases, and 11 bases lay in between. From germline, CDR1 is LGHNT and CDR2 FRNRAP. The CDR3 here is CASGLRLHTEAFF. CDR3 sequence (DNA): TGTGCTAGTGGCTTGCGTCTGCACACTGAAGCTTTCTTT.

The table lists this clonotype with many counts. The V gene is TRBV6-2 or TRBV6-3, the J gene TRBJ1-5, with a tentative D call TRBD1 (5 bases). Germline CDR1 reads MNHEY; CDR2 reads SVGEGT. V gave up 7 bases and J gave up 8 bases, with 15 bases separating them. The CDR3 is 13 amino acids. The DNA of the CDR3 is TGTGCCAGCACCGGGGGAACGACGGAGCCCCAGCATTTT. This encodes CASTGGTTEPQHF.

There are many counts of this clonotype. The J gene is TRBJ1-1, the V gene TRBV5-5; possible D gene TRBD1, 6 bases. The V gene lost 4 bases and the J gene lost 8 bases, with 21 bases spanning the gap. The CDR3 sequence is 15 residues long. Germline loops: CDR1 SGHKS, CDR2 YYEKEE (reference sequence). The CDR3 region has the DNA TGTGCCAGCAGCACCACGGCAGGACAGTGGGCAGAAGCTTTCTTT. Protein: CASSTTAGQWAEAFF.

This chain connects TRBV7-2 to TRBJ1-6; unclear D gene. CDR3 size: 13 residues. V gave up 5 bases and J gave up 9 bases, with 11 bases separating them. Germline CDR1 is SGHTA and CDR2 is FQGNSA. CDR3 sequence: CASSLEMGSPLHF. DNA for the CDR3: TGTGCCAGCAGCCTAGAGATGGGTTCACCCCTCCACTTT. Looking up the rest from reference TRBV7-2 and TRBJ1-6 gives the full variable domain: GAGVSQSPSNKVTEKGKDVELRCDPISGHTALYWYRQSLGQGLEFLIYFQGNSAPDKSGLPSDRFSAERTGGSVSTLTIQRTQQEDSAVYLCASSLEMGSPLHFGNGTRLTVT.

Written as DNA, the CDR3 is TGTGCCAGCAGCTCAGGGGCCCAGGGCATTCAGTACTTC. Translated: CASSSGAQGIQYF. V and J are TRBV7-9 and TRBJ2-4, with D possibly being TRBD1 (6 bases). Trimming took 4 bases from V and 9 from J, leaving 13 bases between them. The CDR3 length is 13 residues. The V gene's germline CDR1 is SEHNR and CDR2 FQNEAQ (reference sequence).

This clonotype was detected ten times or more. The chain combines TRBV7-2 with TRBJ2-7; D might be TRBD1 or TRBD2, each matching 5 bases. This CDR3 is built from 14 residues. The V gene's germline CDR1 is SGHTA and CDR2 FQGNSA. The V and J ends lost 3 bases and 5 bases respectively, with 14 bases between them. CDR3 bases: TGTGCCAGCAGCTTGCAATGGGACGCACACGAGCAGTACTTC. The encoded protein is CASSLQWDAHEQYF.

In this sample, this clonotype turned up many times. This chain uses TRBV27 with TRBJ1-2; tentatively, D is TRBD1 (5 bases). Germline V lookup: CDR1 MNHEY, CDR2 SMNVEV (reference sequence). This CDR3 region has 15 residues. V lost 8 bases and J 0 bases, leaving 16 bases between the germline ends. The CDR3 is CASGVSRAPNYGYTF. The DNA for the CDR3 is TGTGCCAGCGGTGTTAGCAGGGCACCTAACTATGGCTACACCTTC.

This clonotype was found many times. The chain combines TRBV30 with TRBJ1-1; 7 bases are shared with TRBD1. Unmatched junction bases numbered 2, after V lost 1 base and J lost 3 bases. The CDR3 runs 13 residues. In germline, CDR1 is GTSNPN, CDR2 SVGIG (reference sequence). The CDR3: CAWSEGGYTEAFF. CDR3 bases: TGTGCCTGGAGTGAAGGGGGCTACACTGAAGCTTTCTTT.

A few counts support this clonotype. One base away lies a much larger clone, so this may be a sequencing read error. The chain is built from TRBV2 and TRBJ2-7, with TRBD1 matching 7 bases. CDR1 is SNHLY and CDR2 is FYNNEI in the germline V gene. This CDR3 is built from 15 residues. The CDR3 DNA sequence: TGTGCCGGCAGGGAAGAAATGACAGGGCTGGGGGAGCAGTACTTC. Amino acids: CAGREEMTGLGEQYF.

The V and J genes are TRBV6-5 and TRBJ2-3, with D possibly being TRBD1 or TRBD2 (6 bases each). Germline V gene data show CDR1 as MNHEY and CDR2 as SVGAGI. V was trimmed by 0 bases and J by 2 bases, leaving 15 bases between them. CDR3 length equals 17 residues. The CDR3 loop reads CASSYSKLGGLTDTQYF. DNA for the CDR3: TGTGCCAGCAGTTACTCTAAATTGGGGGGCCTCACAGATACGCAGTATTTT.

V and J are TRBV20-1 and TRBJ2-2; weak D call: TRBD2 (6 bases). The germline V and J ends were trimmed by 3 bases and 2 bases, with 13 bases remaining between them. The CDR3 extends over 15 amino acids. Germline assignment: CDR1 DFQATT and CDR2 SNEGSKA (reference sequence). CDR3 sequence: CSASRDWTNTGELFF. The CDR3 nucleotides read TGCAGTGCTAGCCGGGACTGGACAAACACCGGGGAGCTGTTTTTT.

This clonotype occurred many times. The chain is built from TRBV28 and TRBJ2-7; 11 bases fit TRBD2. This CDR3 spans 14 amino acids. The germline gives CDR1 MDHEN, CDR2 SYDVKM. With V trimmed by 7 bases and J by 5 bases, 7 bases remained unmatched. This CDR3 is CASKTTSGKNEQYF. CDR3 in DNA: TGTGCCAGCAAGACGACTAGCGGGAAAAACGAGCAGTACTTC.

This clonotype was counted at least ten times. This chain links TRBV7-3 with TRBJ2-7, with no clear D. CDR3 length: 14 residues. Deletions cut 5 bases from V and 0 bases from J, with 11 bases between. Germline V gene sequence: CDR1 SGHTA, CDR2 FQGTGA. This chain's CDR3 is CASSAGASSYEQYF. As DNA, the CDR3 is TGTGCCAGCAGCGCCGGAGCGAGCTCCTACGAGCAGTACTTC.

The chain recombines TRBV24-1 with TRBJ2-3, with TRBD1 as a possible D gene (6 bases). This CDR3 is 16 amino acids long. Germline V lookup: CDR1 KGHDR, CDR2 SFDVKD. Trimming cost V 3 bases and J 3 bases, with 15 bases left between them. In DNA form, the CDR3 reads TGTGCCACCAGTGATCCACAGGGAATTCGAACAGATACGCAGTATTTT. Translating gives CATSDPQGIRTDTQYF.

This clonotype has a count of ten or more. The chain has TRBV6-2 or TRBV6-3 and TRBJ1-2; unclear D gene. The CDR3 has 15 residues. Germline lookup yields CDR1 MNHEY and CDR2 SVGEGT. Trimming cost V 2 bases and J 8 bases, with 18 bases left between them. The chain's CDR3 is CASSYGIMGLEGYTF. As DNA, the CDR3 is TGTGCCAGCAGTTACGGAATAATGGGCTTGGAAGGCTACACCTTC.

In this sample, this clonotype turned up many times. The chain recombines TRBV12-3 or TRBV12-4 with TRBJ2-5, with 9 bases fitting TRBD1. V gave up 6 bases and J gave up 6 bases; unmatched junction bases: 8. This CDR3 comprises 14 residues. CDR3 sequence (DNA): TGTGCCAGCAGCCTCCGGGACAGGGAACAGACCCAGTACTTC. This translates into CASSLRDREQTQYF.

This clonotype showed up just a few times. The CDR3 protein is CASSPRAERYEQYF. The CDR3 DNA reads TGTGCCAGCTCACCAAGGGCAGAGCGCTACGAGCAGTACTTC. The gene calls are TRBV18 and TRBJ2-7; no firm D call. The V gene's germline CDR1 is KGHSH and CDR2 LQKENI. Trimming took off 2 bases at V and 3 bases at J, with 11 bases between the two ends. The CDR3 is made up of 14 amino acids.